This T cell receptor (beta chain) was retrieved from a study of OX40 agonist ivuxolimab in advanced cancers. Looking at the study overall: Ivuxolimab, which targeted the costimulatory receptor OX40 (CD134), was an agonistic, fully human IgG2 monoclonal antibody. Intravenous ivuxolimab was administered to patients every 2 weeks at six dose levels: 0.01, 0.1, 0.3, 1.5, 3 and 10 mg/kg. Among the roughly 50 dose-escalation patients, 19 had hepatocellular carcinoma, around 15 melanoma, 9 renal cell carcinoma and 9 head and neck cancer. A male proportion of 70% to 90% and a mean age of approximately 62 years, ranging from roughly 23 to 90, were recorded for the dose-escalation cohort. Partial responses occurred in three dose-escalation patients: two with cutaneous melanoma and one with hepatocellular carcinoma. Patients were allowed to have had prior anti-PD-1, anti-PD-L1 or anti-CTLA-4 therapy, and approximately 40% of the dose-escalation patients had been treated with checkpoint inhibitors. The paper reports the monotherapy dose-escalation portion (N of about 50 patients) of the phase I ivuxolimab trial. The purpose of peripheral TCRbeta sequencing was to test whether ivuxolimab changed TCR sequence diversity and led to clonal T-cell expansion. Broad study findings and their caveats: Antigen specificity was not determined for the clonally expanded peripheral T cells. In the 0.1-3.0 mg/kg groups, partial responders were among the patients with the lowest normalized peripheral clonal expansion, particularly in CD8+ T cells. After ivuxolimab, expanded clones were on average more numerous among CD8+ T cells than among CD4+ T cells. At doses of 0.1 to 3.0 mg/kg, clonal expansion of both CD4+ and CD8+ T cells in blood was seen between baseline and week 6. Low levels of normalized T-cell clonal expansion were also seen in some patients who did not respond.

The trial excluded patients who had a history of autoimmune disease or were on systemic immunosuppression. Peripheral blood for TCR sequencing was collected from all dose cohorts at baseline, on cycle 4 day 1, and on cycle 7 day 1. Samples came from an open-label, multicenter, first-in-human phase I dose-escalation trial of ivuxolimab. Adults with locally advanced or metastatic melanoma, renal cell carcinoma, hepatocellular carcinoma or head and neck squamous cell carcinoma were enrolled in the trial. Before TCR sequencing, CD4+ and CD8+ T cells were separately sorted from peripheral blood. To sequence the TCRbeta CDR3 region, genomic DNA was isolated from the sorted cells. The immunoSEQ Assay was used for sequencing of TCRbeta CDR3 regions. TCRdb took over this immuneACCESS table, retaining in-frame rearrangements with V and J assigned. Such tables are incomplete; in checked studies, under half of the missing clones stem from an unresolved V gene, and the remainder is unexplained. This sample is represented by around 100,000 clones; about 92% of them were singletons. 0.26% of the sample goes to the ten largest clones.

Including the terminal cysteine and phenylalanine, the CDR3 comprises 15 residues. This entry keeps only the CDR3 DNA: 45 bases, framed from base 1. According to the germline V gene, CDR1 reads SNHLY and CDR2 reads FYNNEI. Trimming costs V 6 bases and J 1 base, and their ends lie 13 bases apart. Remarks on this clone: It has no known antigen specificity. Base qualities are not at hand, and no much larger clone is one base apart.

Sample: CD4+ or CD8+ T cells sorted from blood, taken in a trial of the OX40 agonist ivuxolimab. The receptor comes from an adult with an advanced solid tumor such as melanoma, head and neck, liver or kidney cancer. Recombination joined TRBV2 with TRBJ2-4; the D element might be TRBD1 or TRBD2, as each aligns at 5 bases. The DNA reads TGTGCCAGCAGGGATAGGGGAGCGGCCAAAAACATTCAGTACTTC. This translates into CASRDRGAAKNIQYF.